One and the same sample provided the 5 T cell receptor beta chains below, sequenced in a study of T cells in Graves' hyperthyroidism and ophthalmopathy. Researchers took RNA transcripts and amplified the TCR beta CDR3 regions from them. A first-round RT-PCR of the TCR CDR3 used the HTBI primer set. TCRdb analysed the multiplex PCR reads with MiXCR anew, one entry per CDR3 protein. The sample records about 200,000 distinct CDR3 sequences, about 15% being singletons. The specimen was blood. All receptors come from a man aged 50-59 years with Graves' hyperthyroidism.

The chain employs TRBV20-1 and TRBJ1-2; D uncertain. The V end lost 1 base, the J end lost 8 bases, and 5 bases lay between the germline ends. Germline loops: CDR1 DFQATT, CDR2 SNEGSKA (reference sequence). The CDR3 spans 10 residues. CDR3 loop: CSARAGGYTF. DNA for the CDR3: TGCAGTGCTAGAGCGGGAGGCTACACCTTC.

This clonotype was seen many times. The rearrangement links TRBV7-8 to TRBJ2-7; D is perhaps TRBD2 (6 bases). Per the germline V gene, CDR1 is SGHVS and CDR2 is FQNEAQ. The V end lost 0 bases, the J end lost 3 bases, and 24 bases lay between the germline ends. The CDR3 is 19 amino acids. The CDR3 is CASSLARVSGRTMGYEQYF. The CDR3 DNA reads as TGTGCCAGCAGCTTAGCGCGGGTTAGCGGTCGTACCATGGGCTACGAGCAGTACTTC.

V and J are TRBV5-1 and TRBJ2-1; 9 nucleotides agree with TRBD1. CDR1 SGHRS and CDR2 YFSETQ come from the germline V gene. The CDR3 is 15 amino acids. The ends lost 3 bases at V and 7 bases at J; junction bases unmatched: 8. The CDR3 region has the DNA TGCGCCAGCAGCTACACGGGACAGGGTGGAAATGAGCAGTTCTTC. Translating gives CASSYTGQGGNEQFF.

The rearrangement joins TRBV6-5 to TRBJ1-4, with unresolved D. Germline CDR1 and CDR2: MNHEY and SVGAGI. V shed 2 bases and J shed 3 bases, with 7 bases lying between them. This CDR3 region has 14 residues. CDR3 sequence reads: CASSYGVANEKLFF. The CDR3 nucleotides read TGTGCCAGCAGTTACGGGGTAGCTAATGAAAAACTGTTTTTT.

This clonotype came up many times. The chain employs TRBV6-1 and TRBJ2-2; perhaps TRBD2 as D (7 bases). V lost 6 bases, J lost 8 bases, and 22 bases lay in between. Germline CDR1 is MNHNS and CDR2 is SASEGT. The CDR3 spans 16 residues. CDR3 in DNA: TGTGCCAGCAGGGGGGGGGGGCAGGGTGTTACGGGGGAGCTGTTTTTT. Translating it yields CASRGGGQGVTGELFF.